Presented here are 27 T cell receptor beta chains from one specimen sequenced in a study of cytomegalovirus exposure and HLA in healthy donors. Researchers ran the PCR with 60 Vbeta and 13 Jbeta primers. TCRdb's copy holds only in-frame clones and misses some; the assay was immunoSEQ multiplex PCR. The table records 110,000 or so clones, approximately 80% of them present only once. The sample comprised PBMCs. All receptors derive from a woman aged 25 to 45 in good health and CMV-seropositive.

The table lists this clone with a few counts. The V and J genes are TRBV21-1 and TRBJ2-7; whether TRBD2, the table's D call, matches the DNA was not checked. TRBV21-1 is designated a pseudogene. The CDR3 covers 15 residues. CDR3 region: CVSSLRAGPSYEQYF. CDR3 nucleotide sequence: TGTGTCAGCAGCCTAAGGGCGGGACCATCCTACGAGCAGTACTTC.

J is TRBJ1-5 and V is TRBV7-8; D is undetermined. Germline values: CDR1 SGHVS, CDR2 FQNEAQ. Trimming cost V 1 base and J 6 bases, with 10 bases left between them. This CDR3 region has 14 residues. DNA of the CDR3: TGTGCCAGCAGCTTAGAGCTTCACGGTCAGCCCCAGCATTTT. This encodes CASSLELHGQPQHF.

The rearrangement uses TRBV4-1 and TRBJ1-5, with TRBD1 matching over 11 bases. Looked up from germline, CDR1 is MGHRA and CDR2 is YSYEKL. The CDR3 runs 15 residues. The trim removed 2 bases at V and 6 bases at J, leaving 3 bases unmatched. The CDR3, as DNA: TGCGCCAGCAGCCAACTGGGACAGGGGGTTCAGCCCCAGCATTTT. It codes for CASSQLGQGVQPQHF.

The CDR3 spells CASRRTGTTEAFF. CDR3 nucleotides: TGTGCCAGCAGACGGACAGGGACCACTGAAGCTTTCTTT. V usage is TRBV6-1 and J usage is TRBJ1-1; 8 nucleotides line up with TRBD1. CDR3 length equals 13 residues. V dropped 6 bases and J dropped 4; count of bases not matched to a gene: 4. Germline-derived CDR1 and CDR2 are MNHNS and SASEGT.

The chain carries TRBV27 and TRBJ2-7; 7 nucleotides match TRBD1. Looked up from germline, CDR1 is MNHEY and CDR2 is SMNVEV (reference sequence). V was clipped by 5 bases and J by 6 bases; unmatched bases: 13. This CDR3 has 15 residues. The CDR3 nucleotides are TGTGCCAGCAGTATAGGCCCCGACAGGGCTCCCGAGCAGTACTTC. Its translation: CASSIGPDRAPEQYF.

V and J are TRBV19 and TRBJ1-2; 8 bases agree with TRBD1. J gave up 4 bases and V 7 bases, and 5 bases lay outside the gene matches. CDR1 LNHDA and CDR2 SQIVND come from the germline V gene (reference sequence). CDR3 size: 13 residues. CDR3: CASNTGGGYGYTF. Here the CDR3 DNA reads TGTGCCAGTAATACAGGGGGAGGCTATGGCTACACCTTC.

The chain carries TRBV6-6 and TRBJ1-2, with TRBD1 matching 7 bases. Trimming took 7 bases from V and 2 from J; bases not matched to a gene: 10. Germline V lookup: CDR1 MNHNY, CDR2 SVGAGI (reference sequence). The CDR3 is 15 amino acids. The CDR3 coding sequence is TGTGCCAGCACCGAACAAAGGACAGGAAACTATGGCTACACCTTC. Protein: CASTEQRTGNYGYTF.

V gene TRBV7-9 combines with J gene TRBJ2-7; 10 bases line up with TRBD2. The V gene end was trimmed by 6 bases and the J gene end by 4 bases; junction bases not matched to a gene: 3. This CDR3 region has 13 residues. Germline V gene lookup returns CDR1 SEHNR and CDR2 FQNEAQ (reference sequence). The CDR3 DNA follows: TGTGCCAGCAGACCGGGACTAGCGTACGAGCAGTACTTC. This sequence encodes CASRPGLAYEQYF.

The rearrangement joins TRBV4-1 to TRBJ2-2, with 7 bases fitting TRBD2. This CDR3 has 18 residues. Trimming at V came to 0 bases and at J to 0 bases, leaving 7 bases not matched to a gene. Germline V gives CDR1 MGHRA, CDR2 YSYEKL. CDR3 loop: CASSQDSGLAANTGELFF. CDR3 DNA: TGCGCCAGCAGCCAAGATTCCGGCCTAGCGGCGAACACCGGGGAGCTGTTTTTT.

This chain uses TRBV2 with TRBJ1-1; D gene unclear. The CDR3 runs to 14 residues. Germline-derived CDR1 and CDR2 are SNHLY and FYNNEI. Between the trimmed V and J ends, which lost 3 bases and 1 base, there was a span of 9 bases. The CDR3 sequence: CASSDLTANTEAFF. For the CDR3, the DNA is TGTGCCAGCAGTGATCTAACAGCGAACACTGAAGCTTTCTTT.

The gene calls are TRBV7-3 and TRBJ1-2; 10 bases match TRBD1. Germline V lookup: CDR1 SGHTA, CDR2 FQGTGA. V shed 2 bases, J shed 8 bases, and the junction held 11 bases outside the gene matches. This CDR3 comprises 16 residues. This CDR3 is CASSLYPGTGEGGYTF. The CDR3 DNA reads as TGTGCCAGCAGCTTATACCCAGGGACAGGGGAAGGCGGCTACACCTTC.

This clone came up a few times. V usage is TRBV4-1 and J usage is TRBJ1-5; 8 bases fit TRBD1. The CDR3 has 15 residues. J gave up 6 bases and V 4 bases, and 8 bases lay outside the gene matches. Germline V CDR1 and CDR2: MGHRA, YSYEKL. The CDR3 nucleotides read TGCGCCAGCAGCCTCGGACAGGGAGGGAGTCAGCCCCAGCATTTT. Its translation: CASSLGQGGSQPQHF.

The CDR3 protein is CASSQEPSGTNEQYF. Here the CDR3 DNA reads TGTGCCAGCAGCCAAGAGCCTAGCGGGACCAACGAGCAGTACTTC. The rearrangement uses TRBV4-2 and TRBJ2-7; the match to TRBD2 covers 9 bases. With 0 bases clipped from V and 5 bases from J, the junction kept 5 bases outside the gene matches. Germline CDR1 is LGHNA and CDR2 is YNFKEQ. The CDR3 length is 15 residues.

This rearrangement joins TRBV5-1 to TRBJ2-7; D ambiguous. The germline V gene encodes CDR1 SGHRS and CDR2 YFSETQ. The CDR3 sequence is 14 residues long. Between the trimmed V and J ends, which lost 0 bases and 2 bases, there was a span of 9 bases. CDR3 bases: TGCGCCAGCAGCTTGGAAGCCCAAACCTACGAGCAGTACTTC. It is translated as CASSLEAQTYEQYF.

About this clone: The same CDR3 is also encoded by other DNA sequences in this sample. This chain connects TRBV7-9 to TRBJ1-4; TRBD1 might be the D (6 bases). Deletions cut 5 bases from V and 4 bases from J, with 11 bases between. Germline CDR1 and CDR2: SEHNR and FQNEAQ (reference sequence). The CDR3 covers 14 residues. The CDR3 region has the DNA TGTGCCAGCAGCCTGGACAGAAGTAATGAAAAACTGTTTTTT. It translates to CASSLDRSNEKLFF.

The chain is built from TRBV6-1 and TRBJ1-2, with D possibly matching TRBD1 (5 bases). The V end was cut by 1 base, the J end by 6 bases, with 15 bases between. CDR1 and CDR2 from the germline V gene are MNHNS and SASEGT. The CDR3 is 15 amino acids. The CDR3, as DNA: TGTGCCAGCAGTGAAGAGAGGGAGGGGAAGAATGGCTACACCTTC. Translated, it gives CASSEEREGKNGYTF.

J is TRBJ1-3 and V is TRBV10-3; no definite D call. This CDR3 has 13 residues. Trimming took 10 bases from V and 0 from J, leaving 10 bases between them. Germline V gene lookup returns CDR1 ENHRY and CDR2 SYGVKD. CDR3 nucleotides: TGTGCCACACTTTCAAGCTCTGGAAACACCATATATTTT. This encodes CATLSSSGNTIYF.

This clone was counted once. The chain couples TRBV2 to TRBJ2-5; a possible D gene is TRBD1 (5 bases). Trimming stripped 7 bases from V and 5 bases from J, with 14 bases between. The CDR3 runs to 13 residues. The germline gives CDR1 SNHLY, CDR2 FYNNEI. The CDR3 bases are TGTGCCAGCACCGGCAGGGTTAGGGAGACCCAGTACTTC. Translated, it gives CASTGRVRETQYF.

DNA of the CDR3: TGTGCCAGCAAGGGGGAGACCCAGTACTTC. It is translated as CASKGETQYF. This chain joins TRBV11-3 and TRBJ2-5, with D possibly being TRBD1 (5 bases). The length of the CDR3 is 10 residues. Trimming pared 7 bases from V and 5 bases from J, leaving 5 bases between. The germline CDR1 and CDR2 sequences are SGHNT and YENEEA.

CDR3 DNA: TGTGCCAGCTCCCGGGGGACAGGAGATCAGCCCCAGCATTTT. Its protein product is CASSRGTGDQPQHF. V is TRBV18 and J is TRBJ1-5, with TRBD1 identical over 8 bases. The germline V gene encodes CDR1 KGHSH and CDR2 LQKENI. The length of the CDR3 is 14 residues. Germline trimming cut 6 bases from V and 5 bases from J; bases unmatched to any gene: 6. Filled out from reference TRBV18 and TRBJ1-5, the complete variable domain reads NAGVMQNPRHLVRRRGQEARLRCSPMKGHSHVYWYRQLPEEGLKFMVYLQKENIIDESGMPKERFSAEFPKEGPSILRIQQVVRGDSAAYFCASSRGTGDQPQHFGDGTRLSIL.

This clone has only a few counts. The V gene is TRBV30, the J gene TRBJ2-6; 7 nucleotides align to TRBD2. V lost 4 bases to trimming and J lost 0 bases; unmatched junction nucleotides: 6. Germline-derived CDR1 and CDR2 are GTSNPN and SVGIG (reference sequence). CDR3 size: 16 residues. In DNA form, the CDR3 reads TGTGCCTGGACTGTGGGGGGGGTCTCTGGGGCCAACGTCCTGACTTTC. Residues: CAWTVGGVSGANVLTF.

The chain employs TRBV11-3 and TRBJ2-3, with TRBD2 as a possible D gene (6 bases). Germline-derived CDR1 and CDR2 are SGHNT and YENEEA. The V gene lost 5 bases and the J gene lost 2 bases, with 26 bases spanning the gap. The CDR3 is 19 residues long. CDR3 protein: CASSPRGSGRRFDTDTQYF. The CDR3 region has the DNA TGTGCCAGCAGCCCCCGGGGCAGCGGGCGAAGATTCGACACAGATACGCAGTATTTT.

The CDR3 is CASSQPGTVPGYDNQPQHF. The DNA of the CDR3 is TGCGCCAGCAGCCAACCCGGGACAGTCCCGGGGTATGACAATCAGCCCCAGCATTTT. This rearrangement joins TRBV4-1 to TRBJ1-5, with 7 nucleotides matching TRBD1. The V gene's germline CDR1 is MGHRA and CDR2 YSYEKL. V shed 2 bases, J shed 3 bases, and the junction held 16 bases outside the gene matches. This CDR3 has 19 amino acids.

The chain links TRBV2 to TRBJ1-1; tentatively, D is TRBD1 (6 bases). Trimming left V 8 bases short and J 3 bases short, with 13 bases between. This CDR3 spans 13 amino acids. From germline, CDR1 is SNHLY and CDR2 FYNNEI. In nucleotides, the CDR3 is TGTGCCAGCGCCAGACAGGTCGACACTGAAGCTTTCTTT. Amino acids: CASARQVDTEAFF.

CDR3 coding DNA: TGTGCCAGCAGCCCCCCCGGGACAGTCAACACTGAAGCTTTCTTT. Translation: CASSPPGTVNTEAFF. This rearrangement joins TRBV11-2 to TRBJ1-1; 7 nucleotides align to TRBD1. The CDR3 is 15 residues long. V trimming: 5 bases; J trimming: 2 bases; junction bases outside the gene matches: 8. Germline V lookup: CDR1 SGHAT, CDR2 FQNNGV.

This chain joins TRBV7-2 and TRBJ1-5, with a weak D call TRBD1 (5 bases). The V and J ends lost 3 bases and 5 bases respectively, with 11 bases between them. The germline CDR1 and CDR2 sequences are SGHTA and FQGNSA. This CDR3 has 14 amino acids. The CDR3: CASSFGGADQPQHF. In DNA, the CDR3 is TGTGCCAGCAGCTTTGGAGGGGCTGATCAGCCCCAGCATTTT.

This clone occurred once. This chain joins TRBV15 and TRBJ2-2; D not certain. CDR3 length equals 13 residues. CDR1 LNHNV and CDR2 YYDKDF come from the germline V gene (reference sequence). The ends were cut back, 6 bases at V and 1 base at J, with 6 bases in the middle. In DNA, the CDR3 is TGTGCCACCAGTCCGCGGAACACCGGGGAGCTGTTTTTT. Amino acid sequence: CATSPRNTGELFF.